This is a list of T cell receptor beta chains from one sample in a study of cytomegalovirus exposure and HLA in healthy donors. Clones were read by immunoSEQ multiplex PCR, and TCRdb kept only the in-frame ones, dropping some. The profile shows 77,000 or so clones, about 79% of them singletons. Sequencing was carried out using PBMCs. These receptors were obtained from a middle-aged man in good health and CMV-seronegative. Each CDR3 is given with its conserved first and last residue. The D gene is left open where the match is weak. A clone size is listed for some rows: how often the clone was seen (once, few, many), or a class if it is expanded.

clone size: few; V gene: TRBV5-1; D gene: -; J gene: TRBJ1-1; CDR3 DNA: TGCGCCAGCAGCTTGGAGGCCGCTAGGACTGAAGCTTTCTTT; CDR3 protein: CASSLEAARTEAFF
clone size: -; V gene: TRBV4-1; D gene: -; J gene: TRBJ2-7; CDR3 DNA: TGCGCCAGCAGCCAAGCCCCTCCGGAGCAGTACGAGCAGTACTTC; CDR3 protein: CASSQAPPEQYEQYF
clone size: -; V gene: TRBV7-2; D gene: TRBD1; J gene: TRBJ1-1; CDR3 DNA: TGTGCCAGCAGCCCGGGACAGGGGAAGGGCACTGAAGCTTTCTTT; CDR3 protein: CASSPGQGKGTEAFF
clone size: once; V gene: TRBV6-5; D gene: -; J gene: TRBJ1-2; CDR3 DNA: TGTGCCAGCAGTTACTCAGGACAGTACTATGGCTACACCTTC; CDR3 protein: CASSYSGQYYGYTF
clone size: -; V gene: TRBV19; D gene: -; J gene: TRBJ1-3; CDR3 DNA: TGTGCCAGTAGTATAGGGACAGCTTCTGGAAACACCATATATTTT; CDR3 protein: CASSIGTASGNTIYF
clone size: -; V gene: TRBV6-5; D gene: -; J gene: TRBJ2-3; CDR3 DNA: TGTGCCAGCAGTTCGTGGCAGGATACGCAGTATTTT; CDR3 protein: CASSSWQDTQYF
clone size: -; V gene: TRBV7-3; D gene: TRBD2; J gene: TRBJ2-5; CDR3 DNA: TGTGCCAGCAGCTTAGTAGCGGGTTCCCAAGAGACCCAGTACTTC; CDR3 protein: CASSLVAGSQETQYF
clone size: -; V gene: TRBV19; D gene: -; J gene: TRBJ2-3; CDR3 DNA: TGTGCCACCTCAACCGGGTACGGAGATACGCAGTATTTT; CDR3 protein: CATSTGYGDTQYF
clone size: -; V gene: TRBV10-3; D gene: TRBD2; J gene: TRBJ2-3; CDR3 DNA: TGTGCCATCAGGGGACTAGCGAGTACAGATACGCAGTATTTT; CDR3 protein: CAIRGLASTDTQYF
clone size: -; V gene: TRBV5-1; D gene: -; J gene: TRBJ2-2; CDR3 DNA: TGCGCCAGCAGCTTAAGCGGGAACACCGGGGAGCTGTTTTTT; CDR3 protein: CASSLSGNTGELFF
clone size: -; V gene: TRBV7-2; D gene: -; J gene: TRBJ1-2; CDR3 DNA: TGTGCCAGCAGCTCCGGTATCAGGGGAGGCTACACCTTC; CDR3 protein: CASSSGIRGGYTF
clone size: -; V gene: TRBV6-5; D gene: -; J gene: TRBJ1-5; CDR3 DNA: TGTGCCAGCAGCCCGGGAGGGGTCGGCCAGCCCCAGCATTTT; CDR3 protein: CASSPGGVGQPQHF
clone size: -; V gene: TRBV28; D gene: -; J gene: TRBJ1-1; CDR3 DNA: TGTGCCAGCAGTTTACAGTCCACCAACACTGAAGCTTTCTTT; CDR3 protein: CASSLQSTNTEAFF
clone size: -; V gene: TRBV5-1; D gene: -; J gene: TRBJ2-7; CDR3 DNA: TGCGCCAGCAGCTGGGGGCAGGATGGTTACGAGCAGTACTTC; CDR3 protein: CASSWGQDGYEQYF
clone size: -; V gene: TRBV2; D gene: -; J gene: TRBJ2-3; CDR3 DNA: TGTGCCAGCACCGGGGGTCTAGCTGTAGATACGCAGTATTTT; CDR3 protein: CASTGGLAVDTQYF
clone size: -; V gene: TRBV6-5; D gene: -; J gene: TRBJ2-1; CDR3 DNA: TGTGCCAGCAGTTACGGGGAGAGCAAGTTCTTC; CDR3 protein: CASSYGESKFF
clone size: -; V gene: TRBV2; D gene: -; J gene: TRBJ2-2; CDR3 DNA: TGTGCCAGCAGTGACCTTTTAGCGGCCGGGGAGCTGTTTTTT; CDR3 protein: CASSDLLAAGELFF
clone size: -; V gene: TRBV5-1; D gene: TRBD1; J gene: TRBJ2-2; CDR3 DNA: TGCGCCAGCAGCTTTTTCCAGACAGGGGCCGGGGAGCTGTTTTTT; CDR3 protein: CASSFFQTGAGELFF
clone size: -; V gene: TRBV6-5; D gene: TRBD1; J gene: TRBJ1-2; CDR3 DNA: TGTGCCAGCAGTTTTGATTGGACAGGGGGCGGCTATGGCTACACCTTC; CDR3 protein: CASSFDWTGGGYGYTF
clone size: -; V gene: TRBV7-9; D gene: TRBD2; J gene: TRBJ2-3; CDR3 DNA: TGTTCCAGCAGCTTTGGGCGGGGGGGGGATGGTTCAGATACGCAGTATTTT; CDR3 protein: CSSSFGRGGDGSDTQYF
clone size: -; V gene: TRBV29-1; D gene: -; J gene: TRBJ2-6; CDR3 DNA: TGCAGCGTGGCACTAGGCAGGCCTGGGGCCAACGTCCTGACTTTC; CDR3 protein: CSVALGRPGANVLTF
clone size: -; V gene: TRBV7-9; D gene: -; J gene: TRBJ2-1; CDR3 DNA: TGTGCCAGCAGCACCCAAGACAGGCATGAGCAGTTCTTC; CDR3 protein: CASSTQDRHEQFF
clone size: -; V gene: TRBV6-4; D gene: TRBD1; J gene: TRBJ1-5; CDR3 DNA: TGTGCCAGCAGCTGGACAGGGGATATCACTTTT; CDR3 protein: CASSWTGDITF
clone size: -; V gene: TRBV6-5; D gene: TRBD2; J gene: TRBJ2-1; CDR3 DNA: TGTGCCAGCAGTCAGCTAGCGGGAGGGCACAATGAGCAGTTCTTC; CDR3 protein: CASSQLAGGHNEQFF
clone size: -; V gene: TRBV5-6; D gene: -; J gene: TRBJ1-1; CDR3 DNA: TGTGCCAGCAGCGGCCTTGGAGCCCTGAACACTGAAGCTTTCTTT; CDR3 protein: CASSGLGALNTEAFF
clone size: -; V gene: TRBV5-1; D gene: -; J gene: TRBJ2-5; CDR3 DNA: TGCGCCAGCAGTCGTGGTATGGGAGACGAGGAGACCCAGTACTTC; CDR3 protein: CASSRGMGDEETQYF
clone size: -; V gene: TRBV12-5; D gene: -; J gene: TRBJ2-1; CDR3 DNA: TGTGCTAGTGGTTTGGCTCTAGCCTACAATGAGCAGTTCTTC; CDR3 protein: CASGLALAYNEQFF
clone size: -; V gene: TRBV4-2; D gene: TRBD1; J gene: TRBJ1-4; CDR3 DNA: TGTGCCAGCAGCCAAGGTTCTGGGACAGACAATGAAAAACTGTTTTTT; CDR3 protein: CASSQGSGTDNEKLFF
clone size: -; V gene: TRBV29-1; D gene: TRBD1; J gene: TRBJ2-7; CDR3 DNA: TGCAGCGTTGCAGGACAGGGGGCCTCCTACGAGCAGTACTTC; CDR3 protein: CSVAGQGASYEQYF
clone size: -; V gene: TRBV19; D gene: TRBD1; J gene: TRBJ1-4; CDR3 DNA: TGTGCCAGTAACGGGGACAGGAGACTGTTTTTT; CDR3 protein: CASNGDRRLFF
clone size: -; V gene: TRBV29-1; D gene: -; J gene: TRBJ1-2; CDR3 DNA: TGCAGCGTTGGGTTGGGGCCTAACTATGGCTACACCTTC; CDR3 protein: CSVGLGPNYGYTF
clone size: -; V gene: TRBV5-1; D gene: -; J gene: TRBJ2-1; CDR3 DNA: TGCGCCAGCAGCCCCGGACAGACAGAGTTCTTC; CDR3 protein: CASSPGQTEFF
clone size: -; V gene: TRBV7-3; D gene: -; J gene: TRBJ2-3; CDR3 DNA: TGTGCCAGCAGCCCCGGACTCCCCAAAGATACGCAGTATTTT; CDR3 protein: CASSPGLPKDTQYF
clone size: -; V gene: TRBV11-2; D gene: -; J gene: TRBJ2-7; CDR3 DNA: TGTGCCAGCAGCCCCCCGGGGGAGCAGTACTTC; CDR3 protein: CASSPPGEQYF
clone size: -; V gene: TRBV5-1; D gene: -; J gene: TRBJ2-3; CDR3 DNA: TGCGCCAGCAGCTCGGTCCCAACCCGAAGTGTTGCAGATACGCAGTATTTT; CDR3 protein: CASSSVPTRSVADTQYF
clone size: -; V gene: TRBV6-1; D gene: -; J gene: TRBJ2-7; CDR3 DNA: TGTGCCAGCAGTGAAGGCGGGGACGAGCAGTACTTC; CDR3 protein: CASSEGGDEQYF
clone size: few; V gene: TRBV19; D gene: -; J gene: TRBJ2-3; CDR3 DNA: TGTGCCAGTACCAAACCCGGTAGCACAGATACGCAGTATTTT; CDR3 protein: CASTKPGSTDTQYF
clone size: -; V gene: TRBV6-1; D gene: -; J gene: TRBJ1-4; CDR3 DNA: TGTGCCAGCGCACAGTCCTTCCTTGAAAAACTGTTTTTT; CDR3 protein: CASAQSFLEKLFF
clone size: -; V gene: TRBV10-3; D gene: -; J gene: TRBJ2-7; CDR3 DNA: TGTGCCATAACGTCGGGGAAATCCTACGAGCAGTACTTC; CDR3 protein: CAITSGKSYEQYF
clone size: -; V gene: TRBV7-9; D gene: TRBD2; J gene: TRBJ2-5; CDR3 DNA: TGTTCCAGCAGCTTAGTAGGGGGGACTAGTCTTCAAGAGGCCCAGTACTTC; CDR3 protein: CSSSLVGGTSLQEAQYF
clone size: -; V gene: TRBV18; D gene: -; J gene: TRBJ2-1; CDR3 DNA: TGTGCCAGCTCTAAGAGTAGCTCCTACAATGAGCAGTTCTTC; CDR3 protein: CASSKSSSYNEQFF
clone size: few; V gene: TRBV7-3; D gene: TRBD2; J gene: TRBJ2-6; CDR3 DNA: TGTGCCAGCAGCGGTAGCGGGACTTACCGTAACTCTGGGGCCAACGTCCTGACTTTC; CDR3 protein: CASSGSGTYRNSGANVLTF
clone size: -; V gene: TRBV28; D gene: -; J gene: TRBJ2-7; CDR3 DNA: TGTGCCAGCAGTTCGGGCTCCTACGAGCAGTACTTC; CDR3 protein: CASSSGSYEQYF
clone size: -; V gene: TRBV2; D gene: -; J gene: TRBJ2-5; CDR3 DNA: TGTGCCAGCAGTGAACGGAGGAAAGAGACCCAGTACTTC; CDR3 protein: CASSERRKETQYF
clone size: once; V gene: TRBV5-1; D gene: -; J gene: TRBJ2-3; CDR3 DNA: TGCGCCAGCAGCTTGAGTCAGGGCTTCACAGATACGCAGTATTTT; CDR3 protein: CASSLSQGFTDTQYF
clone size: -; V gene: TRBV28; D gene: TRBD2; J gene: TRBJ2-3; CDR3 DNA: TGTGCCAGCTACGACGCGGGGGGTCATACGCAGTATTTT; CDR3 protein: CASYDAGGHTQYF
clone size: -; V gene: TRBV6-1; D gene: -; J gene: TRBJ2-4; CDR3 DNA: TGTGCCAGCAGAACCGACGGGATTCAAAACAGTCAGTACTTC; CDR3 protein: CASRTDGIQNSQYF
clone size: -; V gene: TRBV28; D gene: TRBD1; J gene: TRBJ2-4; CDR3 DNA: TGTGCCAGCAGTTATTTGGGACAGTCGGCCAAAAACATTCAGTACTTC; CDR3 protein: CASSYLGQSAKNIQYF
clone size: few; V gene: TRBV5-6; D gene: TRBD2; J gene: TRBJ2-5; CDR3 DNA: TGTGCCAGCAGCTTGCAGGGACTAGCTTCTGAGACCCAGTACTTC; CDR3 protein: CASSLQGLASETQYF